Each of the 18 T cell receptor beta chains below was sequenced from the same sample in a study of T-cell reconstitution after alpha-beta-depleted transplantation in children. Unique molecular identifiers featured in how the TCRbeta library was prepared. TCRdb itself ran the PCR reads through MiXCR, one entry per CDR3 protein. Seen here are about 600,000 distinct CDR3 sequences, under 30% observed once, and the top ten hold around 14%. The sequencing here drew on PBMCs, mostly from graft donor cells, taken 360 days after TCRalphabeta/CD19-depleted stem cell transplant. The receptors derive from a boy under two years old who had a stem cell transplant for acute myeloid leukemia, so the T cells may come from the graft donor.

J is TRBJ2-7 and V is TRBV11-2; possibly TRBD1 for D (6 bases). Per the germline V gene, CDR1 is SGHAT and CDR2 is FQNNGV. The CDR3 extends over 14 amino acids. Trimming removed 4 bases from V and 4 bases from J, with 14 bases in between. CDR3 amino acids: CASSSTGQLYEQYF. CDR3 in DNA: TGTGCCAGCAGCTCGACCGGACAGCTTTACGAGCAGTACTTC.

In regard to this clonotype: A read error may explain this, as a much larger clone is one base away. This is likely a read error, given that the CDR3 carries no conserved phenylalanine or tryptophan at its end. The chain is built from TRBV6-5 and TRBJ2-1; no clear D. The V gene lost 0 bases and the J gene lost 5 bases, with 8 bases spanning the gap. This CDR3 has 14 residues. CDR1 and CDR2 (germline): MNHEY, SVGAGI. CDR3 sequence: CASSYSTPHNEQFL. The CDR3, as DNA: TGTGCCAGCAGTTACTCGACCCCTCACAATGAGCAGTTCTTG.

This clonotype was found many times. The V gene is TRBV4-2, the J gene TRBJ2-3; 8 nucleotides match TRBD2. The CDR3 covers 17 residues. Trimming removed 1 base from V and 7 bases from J; junction bases left unmatched: 13. Germline V gene data show CDR1 as LGHNA and CDR2 as YNFKEQ. The CDR3 region has the DNA TGTGCCAGCAGCCAAGTAAGCCCGGGACTAGGATTGTATACGCAGTATTTT. It specifies CASSQVSPGLGLYTQYF.

This clonotype was detected once. The rearrangement joins TRBV9 to TRBJ2-1; 9 bases are a match to TRBD2. In germline, CDR1 is SGDLS, CDR2 YYNGEE. The trim removed 4 bases at V and 4 bases at J, leaving 15 bases unmatched. The CDR3 is 18 amino acids. As DNA, the CDR3 is TGTGCCAGCAGCTCCTATAGCGGGGGCGAACCGGGGTACAATGAGCAGTTCTTC. Encoded protein: CASSSYSGGEPGYNEQFF. The variable domain in full, with the rest retrieved from reference TRBV9 and TRBJ2-1, is DSGVTQTPKHLITATGQRVTLRCSPRSGDLSVYWYQQSLDQGLQFLIQYYNGEERAKGNILERFSAQQFPDLHSELNLSSLELGDSALYFCASSSYSGGEPGYNEQFFGPGTRLTVL.

This chain uses TRBV7-6 with TRBJ2-5, with TRBD2 matching over 11 bases. The trim removed 7 bases at V and 3 bases at J, leaving 13 bases unmatched. The CDR3 spans 17 residues. Germline V gene lookup returns CDR1 SGHVS and CDR2 FNYEAQ. The CDR3 loop is CASTGPFLAGGKETQYF. CDR3 DNA sequence: TGTGCCAGCACCGGACCTTTTCTAGCGGGGGGCAAAGAGACCCAGTACTTC.

V gene TRBV6-5 combines with J gene TRBJ2-7; possible D gene TRBD2, 6 bases. Germline V gene lookup returns CDR1 MNHEY and CDR2 SVGAGI. V lost 1 base, J lost 6 bases, and 10 bases lay in between. The CDR3 extends over 13 amino acids. DNA of the CDR3: TGTGCCAGCAGTTACTACCAGGGAGGCGAGCAGTACGTC. Its protein is CASSYYQGGEQYV.

This clonotype was seen a few times. CDR3 nucleotides: TGTGCCAGCAGCTTACGACGGACTAGCGAAAACAATGAGCAGTTCTTC. This sequence encodes CASSLRRTSENNEQFF. This sequence joins TRBV11-2 and TRBJ2-1; TRBD2 matches 9 bases. Germline loops: CDR1 SGHAT, CDR2 FQNNGV. The J segment lost 5 bases and the V segment lost 2 bases, leaving 7 bases of the junction unmatched. The CDR3 contains 16 residues. Based on the CDR3 plus reference TRBV11-2 and TRBJ2-1, the full variable domain is EAGVAQSPRYKIIEKRQSVAFWCNPISGHATLYWYQQILGQGPKLLIQFQNNGVVDDSQLPKDRFSAERLKGVDSTLKIQPAKLEDSAVYLCASSLRRTSENNEQFFGPGTRLTVL.

This clonotype was seen repeatedly, ten times or more. V gene TRBV12-3 or TRBV12-4 combines with J gene TRBJ2-1; tentative D call: TRBD2 (5 bases). V dropped 1 base and J dropped 4 bases, with 14 bases sitting between them. The CDR3 runs to 16 residues. CDR3 amino acids: CASSLDSTRGYNEQFF. The CDR3 coding sequence is TGTGCCAGCAGTTTAGACAGCACCCGAGGGTACAATGAGCAGTTCTTC.

This clonotype was recorded many times. The chain employs TRBV4-3 and TRBJ2-3; D remains ambiguous. V was trimmed by 1 base and J by 12 bases, leaving 20 bases between them. This CDR3 spans 15 amino acids. The germline CDR1 and CDR2 sequences are LGHNA and YSLEER. DNA of the CDR3: TGCGCCAGCAGCCAAGTTTCCTTCGTAGGTTCCCCTCAGTATTTT. This gives the protein CASSQVSFVGSPQYF.

This chain links TRBV7-6 with TRBJ2-2; no clear D. Germline V gene lookup returns CDR1 SGHVS and CDR2 FNYEAQ. V was clipped by 1 base and J by 1 base, with 10 bases between them. The CDR3 covers 16 residues. The DNA of the CDR3 is TGTGCCAGCAGCTTAGGGCGTCCGCTGAACACCGGGGAGCTGTTTTTT. Translation: CASSLGRPLNTGELFF.

This clonotype was recorded once. The chain couples TRBV7-2 to TRBJ2-2; D is unclear. CDR3 length: 13 amino acids. CDR1 and CDR2 from the germline V gene are SGHTA and FQGNSA. V lost 2 bases, J lost 4 bases, and 5 bases lay in between. The CDR3 region is CASSLYSTGELFF. The CDR3 DNA reads as TGTGCCAGCAGCTTATATAGCACCGGGGAGCTGTTTTTT.

A few counts support this clonotype. The rearrangement uses TRBV20-1 and TRBJ2-5; TRBD2 matches at 8 bases. The V segment lost 2 bases and the J segment 2 bases; nucleotides outside the gene matches: 4. The V gene's germline CDR1 is DFQATT and CDR2 SNEGSKA (reference sequence). This CDR3 spans 14 amino acids. The CDR3 is CSARRAGDQETQYF. The CDR3 DNA follows: TGCAGTGCTAGAAGAGCGGGGGATCAAGAGACCCAGTACTTC.

The table lists this clonotype with a few counts. The chain uses TRBV20-1 and TRBJ2-1; tentatively, D is TRBD2 (6 bases). The CDR3 is 17 residues long. Germline CDR1 DFQATT, CDR2 SNEGSKA (reference sequence). Trimming took 3 bases from V and 2 from J, leaving 20 bases between them. CDR3 DNA sequence: TGCAGTGCTAGGAGCGTACTAGCTATTCCTCCCTACAATGAGCAGTTCTTC. Encoded protein: CSARSVLAIPPYNEQFF.

The chain employs TRBV4-1 and TRBJ2-2; possibly TRBD1 for D (5 bases). Germline CDR1 reads MGHRA; CDR2 reads YSYEKL. The CDR3 has 16 residues. The germline V and J ends were trimmed by 1 base and 3 bases, with 12 bases remaining between them. This CDR3 is CASSQGAGWDTGELFF. In DNA form, the CDR3 reads TGCGCCAGCAGCCAAGGGGCAGGGTGGGACACCGGGGAGCTGTTTTTT.

The chain couples TRBV10-1 to TRBJ2-5; no reliable D call. This CDR3 contains 13 residues. Per the germline V gene, CDR1 is WNHNN and CDR2 is SYGVQD (reference sequence). V lost 3 bases to trimming and J lost 2 bases, with 7 bases between them. CDR3 nucleotides: TGCGCCAGCAGTGAAAATTTACAAGAGACCCAGTACTTC. This sequence encodes CASSENLQETQYF.

The genes are TRBV4-3 and TRBJ2-1; 7 bases agree with TRBD2. In germline, CDR1 is LGHNA, CDR2 YSLEER. CDR3 length: 18 residues. Unmatched junction bases numbered 17, after V lost 4 bases and J lost 5 bases. The CDR3 is CASSPSGLAGPGDNEQFF. The CDR3 bases are TGCGCCAGCAGCCCCAGTGGGTTAGCGGGCCCGGGTGACAATGAGCAGTTCTTC.

This clonotype was detected many times. The chain carries TRBV5-5 and TRBJ2-5; the D is unclear. The CDR3 is made up of 16 amino acids. Trimming pared 0 bases from V and 0 bases from J, leaving 12 bases between. CDR1 is SGHKS and CDR2 is YYEKEE in the germline V gene (reference sequence). The CDR3 region is CASSLGIGIYQETQYF. Written as DNA, the CDR3 is TGTGCCAGCAGCTTGGGGATAGGTATTTACCAAGAGACCCAGTACTTC.

The chain employs TRBV2 and TRBJ1-5, with D tentatively TRBD1 (5 bases). The V end was cut by 6 bases, the J end by 7 bases, with 16 bases between. From germline, CDR1 is SNHLY and CDR2 FYNNEI. The CDR3 length is 14 residues. CDR3 sequence reads: CASREQGSGQPQHF. The DNA for the CDR3 is TGTGCCAGCAGGGAGCAGGGAAGTGGGCAGCCCCAGCATTTT.